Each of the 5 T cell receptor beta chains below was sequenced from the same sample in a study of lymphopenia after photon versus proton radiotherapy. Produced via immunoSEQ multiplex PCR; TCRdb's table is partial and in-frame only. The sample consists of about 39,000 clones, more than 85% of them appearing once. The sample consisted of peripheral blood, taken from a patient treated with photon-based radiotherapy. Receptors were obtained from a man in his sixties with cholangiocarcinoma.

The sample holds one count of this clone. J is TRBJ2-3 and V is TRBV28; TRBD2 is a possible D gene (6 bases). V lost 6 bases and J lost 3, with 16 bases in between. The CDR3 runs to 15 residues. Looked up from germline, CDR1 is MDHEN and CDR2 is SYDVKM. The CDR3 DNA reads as TGTGCCAGCAGCAAAAAAGTGGGGGGTACAGATACGCAGTATTTT. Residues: CASSKKVGGTDTQYF.

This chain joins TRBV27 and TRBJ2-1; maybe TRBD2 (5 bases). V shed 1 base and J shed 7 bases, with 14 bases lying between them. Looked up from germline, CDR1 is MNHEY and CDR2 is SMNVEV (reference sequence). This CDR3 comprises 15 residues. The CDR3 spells CASSLYLAPRNEQFF. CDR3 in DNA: TGTGCCAGCAGTTTATATCTAGCTCCTCGGAATGAGCAGTTCTTC.

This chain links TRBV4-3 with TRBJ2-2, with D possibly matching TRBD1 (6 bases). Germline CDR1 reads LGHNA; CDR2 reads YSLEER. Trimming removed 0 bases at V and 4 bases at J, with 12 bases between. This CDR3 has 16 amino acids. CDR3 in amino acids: CASSQDPGQITGELFF. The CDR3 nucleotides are TGCGCCAGCAGCCAAGATCCGGGACAAATCACCGGGGAGCTGTTTTTT.

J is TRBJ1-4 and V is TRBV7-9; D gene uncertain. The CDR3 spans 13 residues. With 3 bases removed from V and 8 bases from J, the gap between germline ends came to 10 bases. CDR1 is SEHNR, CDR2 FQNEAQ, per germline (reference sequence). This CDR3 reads CASSLGFREKLFF. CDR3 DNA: TGTGCCAGCAGCTTGGGGTTTCGAGAAAAACTGTTTTTT.

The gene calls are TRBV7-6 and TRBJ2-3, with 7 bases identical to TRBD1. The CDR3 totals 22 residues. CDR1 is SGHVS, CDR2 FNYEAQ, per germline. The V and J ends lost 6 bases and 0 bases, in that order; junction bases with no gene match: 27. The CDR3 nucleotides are TGTGCCAGCAGGCCTCTACTGGGACAAGGGGGCGAGAGCGCGATTAGCACAGATACGCAGTATTTT. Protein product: CASRPLLGQGGESAISTDTQYF. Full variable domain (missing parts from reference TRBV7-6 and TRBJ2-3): GAGVSQSPRYKVTKRGQDVALRCDPISGHVSLYWYRQALGQGPEFLTYFNYEAQQDKSGLPNDRFSAERPEGSISTLTIQRTEQRDSAMYRCASRPLLGQGGESAISTDTQYFGPGTRLTVL.